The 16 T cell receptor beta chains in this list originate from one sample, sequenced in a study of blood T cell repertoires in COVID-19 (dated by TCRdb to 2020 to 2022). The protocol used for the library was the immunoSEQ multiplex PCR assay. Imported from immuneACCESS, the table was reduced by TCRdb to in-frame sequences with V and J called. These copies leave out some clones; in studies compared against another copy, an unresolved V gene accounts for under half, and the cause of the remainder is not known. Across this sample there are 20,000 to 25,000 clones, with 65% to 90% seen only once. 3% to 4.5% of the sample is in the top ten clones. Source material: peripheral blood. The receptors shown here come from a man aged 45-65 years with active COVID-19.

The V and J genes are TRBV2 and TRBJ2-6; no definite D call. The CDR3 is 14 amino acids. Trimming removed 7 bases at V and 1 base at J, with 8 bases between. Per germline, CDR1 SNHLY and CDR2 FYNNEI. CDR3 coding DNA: TGTGCCAGCACCCCTAGTTCTGGGGCCAACGTCCTGACTTTC. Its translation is CASTPSSGANVLTF.

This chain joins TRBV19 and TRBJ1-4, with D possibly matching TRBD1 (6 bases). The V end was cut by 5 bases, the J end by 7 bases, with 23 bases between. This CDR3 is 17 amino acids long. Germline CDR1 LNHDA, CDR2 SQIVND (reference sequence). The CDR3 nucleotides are TGTGCCAGTAGTGTTCGACAGGCGTCGGCGTCGGGTGAAAAACTGTTTTTT. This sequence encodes CASSVRQASASGEKLFF.

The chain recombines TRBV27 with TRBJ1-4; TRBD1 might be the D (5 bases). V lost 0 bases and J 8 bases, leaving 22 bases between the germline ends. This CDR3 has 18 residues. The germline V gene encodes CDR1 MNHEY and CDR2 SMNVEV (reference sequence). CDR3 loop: CASSLSRTRARVGEKLFF. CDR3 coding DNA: TGTGCCAGCAGTTTATCCCGGACAAGAGCAAGGGTGGGGGAAAAACTGTTTTTT.

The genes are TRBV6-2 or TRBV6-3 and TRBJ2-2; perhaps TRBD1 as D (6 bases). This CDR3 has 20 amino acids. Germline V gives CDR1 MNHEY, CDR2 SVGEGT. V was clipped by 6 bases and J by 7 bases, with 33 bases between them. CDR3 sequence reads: CASSRIGTPTVRDMVGELFF. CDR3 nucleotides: TGTGCCAGCAGCCGGATCGGGACACCGACCGTGAGAGATATGGTCGGGGAGCTGTTTTTT.

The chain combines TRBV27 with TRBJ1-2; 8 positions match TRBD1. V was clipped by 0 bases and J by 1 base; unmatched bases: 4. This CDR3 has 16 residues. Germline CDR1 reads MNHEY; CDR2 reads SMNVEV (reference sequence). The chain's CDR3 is CASSLSGTGYNYGYTF. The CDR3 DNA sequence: TGTGCCAGCAGTTTATCCGGGACAGGCTATAACTATGGCTACACCTTC.

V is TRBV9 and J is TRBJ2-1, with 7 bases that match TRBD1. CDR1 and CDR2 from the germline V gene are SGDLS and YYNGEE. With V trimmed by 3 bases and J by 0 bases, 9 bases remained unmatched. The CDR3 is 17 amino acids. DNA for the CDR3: TGTGCCAGCAGCGCCACCGCGACAGGGAGCTCCTACAATGAGCAGTTCTTC. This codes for CASSATATGSSYNEQFF. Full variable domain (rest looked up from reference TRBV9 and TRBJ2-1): DSGVTQTPKHLITATGQRVTLRCSPRSGDLSVYWYQQSLDQGLQFLIQYYNGEERAKGNILERFSAQQFPDLHSELNLSSLELGDSALYFCASSATATGSSYNEQFFGPGTRLTVL.

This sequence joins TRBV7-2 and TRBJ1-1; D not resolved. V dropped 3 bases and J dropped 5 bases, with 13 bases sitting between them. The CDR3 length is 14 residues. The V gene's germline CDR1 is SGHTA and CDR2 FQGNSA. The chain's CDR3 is CASSFDNRGTEAFF. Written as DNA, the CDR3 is TGTGCCAGCAGCTTCGACAACCGAGGGACTGAAGCTTTCTTT.

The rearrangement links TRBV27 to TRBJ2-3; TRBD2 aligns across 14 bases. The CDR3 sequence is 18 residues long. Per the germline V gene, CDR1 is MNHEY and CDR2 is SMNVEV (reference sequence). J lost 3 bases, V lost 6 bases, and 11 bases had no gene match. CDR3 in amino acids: CASSPLGLAGVSTDTQYF. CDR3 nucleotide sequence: TGTGCCAGCAGCCCCCTGGGACTAGCGGGGGTATCGACAGATACGCAGTATTTT.

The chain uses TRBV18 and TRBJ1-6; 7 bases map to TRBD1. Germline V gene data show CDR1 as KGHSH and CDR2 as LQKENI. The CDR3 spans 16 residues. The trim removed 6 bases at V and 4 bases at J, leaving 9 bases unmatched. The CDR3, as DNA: TGTGCCAGCTCTCTCCGGGACAGTAGATATAATTCACCCCTCCACTTT. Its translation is CASSLRDSRYNSPLHF.

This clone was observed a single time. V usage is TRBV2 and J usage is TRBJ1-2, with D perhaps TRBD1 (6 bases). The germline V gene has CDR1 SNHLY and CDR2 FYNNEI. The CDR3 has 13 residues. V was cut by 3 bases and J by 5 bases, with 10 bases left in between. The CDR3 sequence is CASSDRGDYGYTF. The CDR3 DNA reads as TGTGCCAGCAGTGACAGGGGAGATTATGGCTACACCTTC.

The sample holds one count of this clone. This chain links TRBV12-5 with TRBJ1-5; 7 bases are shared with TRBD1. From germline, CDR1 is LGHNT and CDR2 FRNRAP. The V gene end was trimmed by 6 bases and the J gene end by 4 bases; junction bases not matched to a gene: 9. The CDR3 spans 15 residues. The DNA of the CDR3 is TGTGCTAGTGGCCTGGGACAGACAGGGAATCAGCCCCAGCATTTT. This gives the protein CASGLGQTGNQPQHF.

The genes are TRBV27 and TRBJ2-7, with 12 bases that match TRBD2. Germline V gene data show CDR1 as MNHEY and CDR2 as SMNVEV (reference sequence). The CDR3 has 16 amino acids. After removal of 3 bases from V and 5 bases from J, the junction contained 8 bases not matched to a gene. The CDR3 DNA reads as TGTGCCAGCAGTTTGGCCTCTAGCGGGGGGGATAACGAGCAGTACTTC. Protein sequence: CASSLASSGGDNEQYF.

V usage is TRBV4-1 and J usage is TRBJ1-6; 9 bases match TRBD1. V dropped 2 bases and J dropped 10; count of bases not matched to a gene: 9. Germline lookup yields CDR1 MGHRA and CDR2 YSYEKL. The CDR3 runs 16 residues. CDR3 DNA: TGCGCCAGCAGCCAATTTGGGACAGGGAGGCGATCACCCCTCCACTTT. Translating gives CASSQFGTGRRSPLHF.

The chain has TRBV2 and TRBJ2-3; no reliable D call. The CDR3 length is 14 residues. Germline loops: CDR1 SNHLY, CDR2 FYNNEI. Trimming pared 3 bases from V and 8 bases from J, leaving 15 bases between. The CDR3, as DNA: TGTGCCAGCAGTGACCCCTTAGAGGATAGTACGCAGTATTTT. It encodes CASSDPLEDSTQYF.

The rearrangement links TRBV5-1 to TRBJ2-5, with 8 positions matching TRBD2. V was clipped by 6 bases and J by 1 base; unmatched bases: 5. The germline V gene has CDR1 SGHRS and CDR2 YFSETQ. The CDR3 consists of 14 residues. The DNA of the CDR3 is TGCGCCAGCACCCGCGGGGGGACCCAAGAGACCCAGTACTTC. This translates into CASTRGGTQETQYF.

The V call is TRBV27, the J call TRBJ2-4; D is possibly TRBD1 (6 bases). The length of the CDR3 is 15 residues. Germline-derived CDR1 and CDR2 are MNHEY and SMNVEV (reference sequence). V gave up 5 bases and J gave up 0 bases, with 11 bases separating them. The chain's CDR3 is CASSPDSLAKNIQYF. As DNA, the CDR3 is TGTGCCAGCAGTCCGGACAGCCTAGCCAAAAACATTCAGTACTTC.